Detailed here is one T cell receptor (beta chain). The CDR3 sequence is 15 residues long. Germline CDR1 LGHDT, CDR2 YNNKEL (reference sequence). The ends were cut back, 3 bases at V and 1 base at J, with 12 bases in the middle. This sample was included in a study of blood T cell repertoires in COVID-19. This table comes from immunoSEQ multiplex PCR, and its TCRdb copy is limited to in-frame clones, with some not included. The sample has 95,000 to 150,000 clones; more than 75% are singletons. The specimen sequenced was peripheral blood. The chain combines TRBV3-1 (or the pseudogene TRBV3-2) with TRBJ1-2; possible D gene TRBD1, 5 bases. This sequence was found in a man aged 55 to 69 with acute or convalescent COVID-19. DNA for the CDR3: TGTGCCAGCAGCCAGGGGAGGGGCATTAACTATGGCTACACCTTC. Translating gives CASSQGRGINYGYTF.